This T cell receptor beta chain was recorded in a study of T-cell reconstitution after alpha-beta-depleted transplantation in children. CDR3 length: 14 residues. The germline CDR1 and CDR2 sequences are MGHDK and SYGVNS. V trimming: 7 bases; J trimming: 5 bases; junction bases outside the gene matches: 8. This clonotype was observed a few times. The TCRbeta library incorporated unique molecular identifiers. TCRdb passed the PCR reads through MiXCR, listing each CDR3 protein once. The table records about 270,000 distinct CDR3 sequences, nearly 10% of them present only once. The receptor was isolated from a human donor who donated a stem cell graft to a child with SCID. The chain is built from TRBV25-1 and TRBJ1-5, with 7 positions matching TRBD1. The material sequenced was PBMCs from the stem cell graft donor, taken from the stem cell graft. Written as DNA, the CDR3 is TGTGCCAGCACGACAGGGAAGGAGGATCAGCCCCAGCATTTT. The encoded protein is CASTTGKEDQPQHF.